This passage covers 32 T cell receptor beta chains from one sample sequenced in a study of shared clonotypes between healthy human individuals. The data were produced by immunoSEQ multiplex PCR, yet TCRdb's version contains in-frame clones alone and is incomplete. The sample lists approximately 340,000 clones, about 70% occurring once. Material: memory CD4+ T cells sorted from blood. Subset indicated: CD45RA-negative fraction. All receptors come from a man between 25 and 39 years old in good health.

The chain links TRBV20-1 to TRBJ1-5; TRBD1 might be the D (6 bases). V was clipped by 7 bases and J by 6 bases, with 10 bases between them. From germline, CDR1 is DFQATT and CDR2 SNEGSKA (reference sequence). The CDR3 is 11 residues long. CDR3 coding DNA: TGCAGTGTACCAGGGGTTCAGCCCCAGCATTTT. Translation: CSVPGVQPQHF.

This chain links TRBV6-6 with TRBJ1-3; 8 nucleotides agree with TRBD1. This CDR3 has 15 amino acids. V was clipped by 8 bases and J by 7 bases; unmatched bases: 13. Germline V CDR1 and CDR2: MNHNY, SVGAGI (reference sequence). The CDR3 sequence is CASRALQGGGNTIYF. DNA of the CDR3: TGTGCCAGCCGTGCCCTACAGGGGGGAGGGAACACCATATATTTT.

Comment on this clone: This sample also contains other DNA sequences that code for the same CDR3. V and J are TRBV2 and TRBJ2-2; the match to TRBD1 covers 9 bases. The CDR3 loop spans 15 amino acids. Per the germline V gene, CDR1 is SNHLY and CDR2 is FYNNEI. The V and J ends lost 7 bases and 4 bases, in that order; junction bases with no gene match: 7. The CDR3 bases are TGTGCCAGCAACCCGGGACAGGGAGGCACCGGGGAGCTGTTTTTT. Its translation: CASNPGQGGTGELFF.

As to this clone: Mismatch with germline at one junction end may stem from a read error. This sample includes further DNA sequences coding for the same CDR3. As DNA, the CDR3 is TGTGCCACCCAACAGGGCACCTACGAGCAGTACTTT. Protein sequence: CATQQGTYEQYF. The chain uses TRBV6-5 and TRBJ2-7, with D maybe TRBD1 (6 bases). Germline V gives CDR1 MNHEY, CDR2 SVGAGI. CDR3 length equals 12 residues.

This chain links TRBV28 with TRBJ1-2, with D unresolved. Trimming shortened V by 3 bases and J by 5 bases, and 7 bases separated the two germline ends. Per the germline V gene, CDR1 is MDHEN and CDR2 is SYDVKM. The CDR3 is 12 amino acids. CDR3 sequence (DNA): TGTGCCAGCAGTTTTATGGGTTATGGCTACACCTTC. Residues: CASSFMGYGYTF.

V is TRBV11-2 and J is TRBJ1-2; 8 positions match TRBD1. V was clipped by 5 bases and J by 5 bases; unmatched bases: 22. CDR3 length: 19 residues. Germline loops: CDR1 SGHAT, CDR2 FQNNGV. CDR3: CASSAWSGGGRVGSYGYTF. In DNA form, the CDR3 reads TGTGCCAGCAGCGCCTGGTCAGGGGGCGGACGGGTCGGGTCATATGGCTACACCTTC.

This clone was counted at least ten times. The same CDR3 is also encoded by other DNA sequences in this sample. The V and J genes are TRBV7-2 and TRBJ2-3; possibly TRBD2 for D (5 bases). Germline V gene data show CDR1 as SGHTA and CDR2 as FQGNSA. The CDR3 runs to 15 residues. V gave up 0 bases and J gave up 2 bases, with 9 bases separating them. The CDR3 bases are TGTGCCAGCAGCTTAGCTCCGGGGTCCACAGATACGCAGTATTTT. Its translation is CASSLAPGSTDTQYF.

The chain employs TRBV2 and TRBJ1-3; D remains ambiguous. There are 13 residues in the CDR3. CDR1 is SNHLY and CDR2 is FYNNEI in the germline V gene. The ends were cut back, 7 bases at V and 2 bases at J, with 9 bases in the middle. The DNA of the CDR3 is TGTGCCAGCACCGCGATTCCTGGAAACACCATATATTTT. Translated, it gives CASTAIPGNTIYF.

The chain combines TRBV7-9 with TRBJ2-1, with D maybe TRBD1 (6 bases). CDR3 size: 15 residues. V shed 3 bases and J shed 3 bases, with 12 bases lying between them. The V gene's germline CDR1 is SEHNR and CDR2 FQNEAQ (reference sequence). CDR3 sequence reads: CASSFLQGSYNEQFF. The CDR3 DNA reads TGTGCCAGCAGCTTCTTACAGGGCAGCTACAATGAGCAGTTCTTC.

The CDR3 nucleotides read TGTGCCAGCAGCCCACTTACAGGGAGGGATTCACCCCTCCACTTT. Translation: CASSPLTGRDSPLHF. The rearrangement uses TRBV7-2 and TRBJ1-6; tentatively, D is TRBD1 (6 bases). The length of the CDR3 is 15 residues. Between the trimmed V and J ends, which lost 5 bases and 8 bases, there was a span of 16 bases. Germline V CDR1 and CDR2: SGHTA, FQGNSA.

V gene TRBV30 combines with J gene TRBJ2-2; 7 nucleotides match TRBD1. Germline V gives CDR1 GTSNPN, CDR2 SVGIG (reference sequence). The J segment lost 6 bases and the V segment lost 3 bases, leaving 10 bases of the junction unmatched. There are 15 residues in the CDR3. CDR3 DNA: TGTGCCTGGAGGGCAGGGGGAGTTAATCCCGGGGAGCTGTTTTTT. It yields the protein CAWRAGGVNPGELFF.

Remarks on this clone: Other nucleotide sequences from this sample produce the same CDR3. The gene calls are TRBV29-1 and TRBJ2-2; no definite D call. Trimming shortened V by 4 bases and J by 7 bases, and 7 bases separated the two germline ends. Germline values: CDR1 SQVTM, CDR2 ANQGSEA. The CDR3 spans 11 residues. CDR3: CSVGWGGELFF. CDR3 DNA: TGCAGCGTTGGATGGGGCGGGGAGCTGTTTTTT.

The chain is built from TRBV29-1 and TRBJ1-1; perhaps TRBD1 as D (5 bases). This CDR3 comprises 15 residues. Germline CDR1 is SQVTM and CDR2 is ANQGSEA. Trimming stripped 8 bases from V and 4 bases from J, with 23 bases between. In DNA, the CDR3 is TGCAGCTCATTTCGCAGGGAGGTAGGGGTCACTGAAGCTTTCTTT. Translated: CSSFRREVGVTEAFF.

This clone was observed a handful of times. The rearrangement joins TRBV4-2 to TRBJ2-5; TRBD2 matches at 10 bases. The germline gives CDR1 LGHNA, CDR2 YNFKEQ. The V segment lost 3 bases and the J segment 5 bases; nucleotides outside the gene matches: 9. This CDR3 spans 16 amino acids. CDR3 region: CASSHSSGRAEETQYF. The CDR3 coding sequence is TGTGCCAGCAGCCATTCAAGCGGGAGGGCCGAGGAGACCCAGTACTTC.

The rearrangement links TRBV30 to TRBJ2-2; tentatively, D is TRBD1 (6 bases). Trimming took off 3 bases at V and 8 bases at J, with 13 bases between the two ends. The CDR3 covers 13 residues. Germline V CDR1 and CDR2: GTSNPN, SVGIG (reference sequence). The CDR3 reads CAWRGALEGELFF. The CDR3 DNA is TGTGCCTGGAGGGGGGCCCTAGAAGGGGAGCTGTTTTTT. The full variable domain, its missing parts supplied by reference TRBV30 and TRBJ2-2, is SQTIHQWPATLVQPVGSPLSLECTVEGTSNPNLYWYRQAAGRGLQLLFYSVGIGQISSEVPQNLSASRPQDRQFILSSKKLLLSDSGFYLCAWRGALEGELFFGEGSRLTVL.

The chain combines TRBV4-3 with TRBJ1-2; no reliable D call. V was shortened by 4 bases and J by 8 bases, with 17 bases between the two germline ends. Germline V gene sequence: CDR1 LGHNA, CDR2 YSLEER. The CDR3 totals 14 residues. DNA of the CDR3: TGCGCCAGCAGCCCTTCGGGCAGCCTTGGCGGCTACACCTTC. Its protein product is CASSPSGSLGGYTF.

The V and J genes are TRBV18 and TRBJ1-3, with D unclear. CDR1 and CDR2 from the germline V gene are KGHSH and LQKENI. This CDR3 is built from 13 residues. V was cut by 0 bases and J by 4 bases, with 4 bases left in between. This chain's CDR3 is CASSPPGGNTIYF. The CDR3 coding sequence is TGTGCCAGCTCACCACCGGGGGGAAACACCATATATTTT.

V usage is TRBV2 and J usage is TRBJ2-5, with a tentative D call TRBD2 (6 bases). The CDR3 has 13 amino acids. Trimming removed 5 bases at V and 2 bases at J, with 9 bases between. CDR1 and CDR2 (germline): SNHLY, FYNNEI. The CDR3 region is CASSWREQETQYF. Here the CDR3 DNA reads TGTGCCAGCAGTTGGAGGGAACAAGAGACCCAGTACTTC.

For the CDR3, the DNA is TGCGCCAGCAGCATGGAGGGACAGACCTACGAGCAGTACTTC. Translated, it gives CASSMEGQTYEQYF. This sequence joins TRBV5-1 and TRBJ2-7, with D maybe TRBD1 (7 bases). Trimming shortened V by 4 bases and J by 2 bases, and 13 bases separated the two germline ends. This CDR3 spans 14 amino acids. Germline-derived CDR1 and CDR2 are SGHRS and YFSETQ.

This clone was seen more than once but under ten times. V usage is TRBV2 and J usage is TRBJ1-5, with TRBD1 matching over 11 bases. CDR3 length: 15 amino acids. V was clipped by 4 bases and J by 7 bases; unmatched bases: 6. Germline loops: CDR1 SNHLY, CDR2 FYNNEI. The CDR3 spells CASSADRGLEQPQHF. In DNA form, the CDR3 reads TGTGCCAGCAGTGCGGACAGGGGGCTGGAACAGCCCCAGCATTTT.

The chain employs TRBV6-6 and TRBJ2-7; the D gene is possibly TRBD1 (6 bases). Between the trimmed V and J ends, which lost 6 bases and 0 bases, there was a span of 15 bases. The germline V gene has CDR1 MNHNY and CDR2 SVGAGI (reference sequence). CDR3 size: 15 residues. Here the CDR3 DNA reads TGTGCCAGCAGATTACAGGGCTCTGGCTCCTACGAGCAGTACTTC. It yields the protein CASRLQGSGSYEQYF.

The J gene is TRBJ1-2, the V gene TRBV19; D call uncertain. In germline, CDR1 is LNHDA, CDR2 SQIVND (reference sequence). The CDR3 has 13 amino acids. The germline V and J ends were trimmed by 10 bases and 1 base, with 13 bases remaining between them. CDR3 region: CATKERSNYGYTF. The CDR3, as DNA: TGTGCCACAAAAGAGAGGAGTAACTATGGCTACACCTTC. The full variable domain, its missing parts supplied by reference TRBV19 and TRBJ1-2, is DGGITQSPKYLFRKEGQNVTLSCEQNLNHDAMYWYRQDPGQGLRLIYYSQIVNDFQKGDIAEGYSVSREKKESFPLTVTSAQKNPTAFYLCATKERSNYGYTFGSGTRLTVV.

The rearrangement uses TRBV10-3 and TRBJ2-3, with TRBD1 identical over 9 bases. The CDR3 is 16 amino acids. V lost 3 bases to trimming and J lost 2 bases; unmatched junction nucleotides: 6. Germline CDR1 reads ENHRY; CDR2 reads SYGVKD. Here the CDR3 DNA reads TGTGCCATCAGTGATTTGGGACAGGGAACCACAGATACGCAGTATTTT. It codes for CAISDLGQGTTDTQYF.

The rearrangement links TRBV7-2 to TRBJ2-4, with unresolved D. The CDR3 sequence is 14 residues long. V dropped 5 bases and J dropped 6 bases, with 14 bases sitting between them. Germline V gene data show CDR1 as SGHTA and CDR2 as FQGNSA. The CDR3 DNA reads as TGTGCCAGCAGCCTCCAGTCACTTGTAAACATTCAGTACTTC. Its protein product is CASSLQSLVNIQYF.

The chain couples TRBV6-1 to TRBJ2-3; 7 bases agree with TRBD2. The junction had 4 bases not matched to a gene; V was cut back by 0 bases and J by 1 base. Germline CDR1 and CDR2: MNHNS and SASEGT. The CDR3 totals 16 residues. CDR3 DNA sequence: TGTGCCAGCAGTGAAGCGCGGGGGAGAGGCACAGATACGCAGTATTTT. It is translated as CASSEARGRGTDTQYF.

This clone appeared a few times. This chain uses TRBV6-5 with TRBJ2-7; 7 bases are shared with TRBD1. Germline CDR1 and CDR2: MNHEY and SVGAGI. The length of the CDR3 is 12 residues. V was clipped by 6 bases and J by 3 bases; unmatched bases: 2. The CDR3, as DNA: TGTGCCAGCAGGACAGGGTTCTACGAGCAGTACTTC. Amino acids: CASRTGFYEQYF.

This sequence joins TRBV4-2 and TRBJ2-1; the match to TRBD2 covers 13 bases. Germline CDR1 LGHNA, CDR2 YNFKEQ. The length of the CDR3 is 15 residues. Losses at the gene ends were 3 bases for V and 6 bases for J; bases not matched to a gene: 2. CDR3 region: CASSQRTSGSNEQFF. The CDR3 DNA reads as TGTGCCAGCAGCCAGAGGACTAGCGGGAGCAATGAGCAGTTCTTC.

The rearrangement joins TRBV6-4 to TRBJ2-7, with D uncertain. The V end lost 6 bases, the J end lost 3 bases, and 12 bases lay between the germline ends. CDR3 size: 13 residues. Germline V gene data show CDR1 as MRHNA and CDR2 as SNTAGT. The CDR3 DNA reads as TGTGCCAGCAGCCCGGACGAAGGCTACGAGCAGTACTTC. Its protein product is CASSPDEGYEQYF.

The chain has TRBV6-4 and TRBJ2-6, with D perhaps TRBD2 (6 bases). Germline loops: CDR1 MRHNA, CDR2 SNTAGT. V lost 4 bases to trimming and J lost 4 bases, with 17 bases between them. The CDR3 loop spans 17 amino acids. CDR3 region: CASSASDAGSGANVLTF. The CDR3 DNA sequence: TGTGCCAGCAGTGCTTCGGACGCGGGGTCCGGGGCCAACGTCCTGACTTTC.

The V and J genes are TRBV18 and TRBJ1-2; D is ambiguous. The V end lost 3 bases, the J end lost 1 base, and 6 bases lay between the germline ends. CDR3 length equals 13 residues. Germline V CDR1 and CDR2: KGHSH, LQKENI. The CDR3 bases are TGTGCCAGCTCACCGGAGGTTAACTATGGCTACACCTTC. It is translated as CASSPEVNYGYTF.

The chain recombines TRBV28 with TRBJ2-1; TRBD1 matches 10 bases. Trimming cost V 6 bases and J 4 bases; bases outside gene matches: 18. Germline values: CDR1 MDHEN, CDR2 SYDVKM. The CDR3 is made up of 19 amino acids. The CDR3 DNA reads as TGTGCCAGCAGGGTACCGGGACAGGGGACTAGACCGGGATACAATGAGCAGTTCTTC. Encoded protein: CASRVPGQGTRPGYNEQFF.

The genes are TRBV5-1 and TRBJ1-1; no definite D call. With 4 bases removed from V and 0 bases from J, the gap between germline ends came to 10 bases. This CDR3 comprises 14 residues. Germline CDR1 and CDR2: SGHRS and YFSETQ. This CDR3 reads CASSDRGLNTEAFF. The CDR3 DNA reads TGCGCCAGCAGCGATAGAGGTCTGAACACTGAAGCTTTCTTT.